In its sample, the clone carrying this T cell receptor (beta chain) was seen a few times. According to the study, genomic DNA was the template for TCR beta VDJ and CDR3 profiling. TCRdb redid the calling of the reads with MiXCR, one entry per CDR3 protein. The repertoire holds around 190,000 distinct CDR3 sequences, with around 50% as singletons. The sample comes from a study of CD8+CD57+ T cells in acquired aplastic anemia. The CDR3 length is 18 residues. Germline V CDR1 and CDR2: SGHTA, FQGTGA. V was cut by 5 bases and J by 8 bases, with 25 bases left in between. J is TRBJ1-6 and V is TRBV7-3; possible D gene TRBD1, 6 bases. This TCR was recovered from a human donor in good health, serving as a control. The sequenced material came from sorted CD4+, CD8+, or CD8+CD57+ T cells (not recorded which) from PBMCs. The CDR3 loop reads CASSPPHRAGVGDSPLHF. The CDR3 bases are TGTGCCAGCAGCCCGCCTCACAGGGCCGGTGTGGGCGATTCACCCCTCCACTTT.